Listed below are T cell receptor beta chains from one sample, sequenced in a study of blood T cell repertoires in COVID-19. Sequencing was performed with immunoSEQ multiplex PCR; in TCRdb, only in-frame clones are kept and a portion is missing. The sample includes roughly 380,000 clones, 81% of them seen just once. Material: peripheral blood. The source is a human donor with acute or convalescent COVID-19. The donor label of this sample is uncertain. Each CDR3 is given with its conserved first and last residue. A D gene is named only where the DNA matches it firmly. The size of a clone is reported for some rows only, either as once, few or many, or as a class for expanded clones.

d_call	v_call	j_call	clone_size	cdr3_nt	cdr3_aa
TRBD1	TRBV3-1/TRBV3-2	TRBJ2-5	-	TGTGCCAGCAGCCAAGGAGGGGGCACCCCCGACAAAGAGACCCAGTACTTC	CASSQGGGTPDKETQYF
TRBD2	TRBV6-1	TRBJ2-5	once	TGTGCCAGCAGTGAAGCGAGGCTAGCGGGAGGTTATCAAGAGACCCAGTACTTC	CASSEARLAGGYQETQYF
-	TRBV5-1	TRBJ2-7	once	TGCGCCAGCAGCCTGGACATCTCCTACGAGCAGTACTTC	CASSLDISYEQYF
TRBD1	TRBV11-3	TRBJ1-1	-	TGTGCCAGCAGCTTATCCAGGACAGGGCAAGCTTTCTTT	CASSLSRTGQAFF
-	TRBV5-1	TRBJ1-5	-	TGCGCCAGCAGCTTGGGGGGCGGTCAGCCCCAGCATTTT	CASSLGGGQPQHF
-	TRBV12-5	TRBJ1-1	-	TGTGCTAGTGGTTTTCAGGGCAGTGAAGCTTTCTTT	CASGFQGSEAFF
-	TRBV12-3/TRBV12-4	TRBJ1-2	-	TGTGCCAGCAGTACCTCCAGAAACATCGGCTACACCTTC	CASSTSRNIGYTF
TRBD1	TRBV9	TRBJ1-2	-	TGTGCCAGCAACCAGGACAGGGAATATGGCTACACCTTC	CASNQDREYGYTF
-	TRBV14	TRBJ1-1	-	TGTGCCAGCAGCGCGACAGGCCCCCGGCCTAAAGCTTTCTTT	CASSATGPRPKAFF
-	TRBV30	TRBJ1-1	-	TGTGCCTGGAGTGCAGGGGTGAACACTGAAGCTTTCTTT	CAWSAGVNTEAFF
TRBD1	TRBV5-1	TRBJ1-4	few	TGCGCCAGCAGCTTGGAGAAAACAGGGGGTGAAAAACTGTTTTTT	CASSLEKTGGEKLFF